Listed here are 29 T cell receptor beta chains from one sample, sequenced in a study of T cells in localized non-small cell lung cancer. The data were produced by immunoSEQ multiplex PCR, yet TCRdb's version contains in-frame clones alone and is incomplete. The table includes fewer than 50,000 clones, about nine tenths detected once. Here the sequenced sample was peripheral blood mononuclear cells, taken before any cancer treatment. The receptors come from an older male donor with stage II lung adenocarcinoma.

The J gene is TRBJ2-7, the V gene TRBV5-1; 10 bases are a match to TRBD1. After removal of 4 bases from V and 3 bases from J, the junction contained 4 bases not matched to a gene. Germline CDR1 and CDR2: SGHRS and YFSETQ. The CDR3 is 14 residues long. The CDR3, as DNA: TGCGCCAGCAGCCCACGGGACAGGGGCTACGAGCAGTACTTC. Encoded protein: CASSPRDRGYEQYF.

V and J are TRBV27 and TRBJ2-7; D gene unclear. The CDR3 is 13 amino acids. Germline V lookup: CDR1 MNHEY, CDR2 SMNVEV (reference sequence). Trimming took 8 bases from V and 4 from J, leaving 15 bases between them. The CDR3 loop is CASSLADGYEQYF. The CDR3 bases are TGTGCCAGCTCCCTTGCGGACGGGTACGAGCAGTACTTC.

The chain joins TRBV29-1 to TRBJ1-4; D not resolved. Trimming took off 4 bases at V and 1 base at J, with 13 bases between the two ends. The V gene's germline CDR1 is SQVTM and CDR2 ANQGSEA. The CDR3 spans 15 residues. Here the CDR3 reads CSVGAPAETNEKLFF. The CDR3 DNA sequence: TGCAGCGTTGGGGCCCCAGCAGAAACTAATGAAAAACTGTTTTTT.

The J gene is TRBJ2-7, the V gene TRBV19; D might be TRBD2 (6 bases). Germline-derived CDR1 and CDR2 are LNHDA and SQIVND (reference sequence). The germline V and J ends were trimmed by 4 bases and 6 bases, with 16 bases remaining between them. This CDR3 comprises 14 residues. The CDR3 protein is CASSTTTSRREQYF. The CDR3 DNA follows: TGTGCCAGTAGTACGACGACTAGTAGGCGCGAGCAGTACTTC.

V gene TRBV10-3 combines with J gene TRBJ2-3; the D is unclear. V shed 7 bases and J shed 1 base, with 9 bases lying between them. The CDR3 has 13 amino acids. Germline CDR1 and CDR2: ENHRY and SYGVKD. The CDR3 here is CAITSDRTDTQYF. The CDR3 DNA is TGTGCCATCACCTCCGATCGCACAGATACGCAGTATTTT.

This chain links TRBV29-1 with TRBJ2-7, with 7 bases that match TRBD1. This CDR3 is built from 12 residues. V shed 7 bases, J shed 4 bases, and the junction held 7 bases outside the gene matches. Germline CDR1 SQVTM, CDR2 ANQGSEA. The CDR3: CSARQGPYEQYF. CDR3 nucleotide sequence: TGCAGCGCCAGACAGGGACCTTACGAGCAGTACTTC.

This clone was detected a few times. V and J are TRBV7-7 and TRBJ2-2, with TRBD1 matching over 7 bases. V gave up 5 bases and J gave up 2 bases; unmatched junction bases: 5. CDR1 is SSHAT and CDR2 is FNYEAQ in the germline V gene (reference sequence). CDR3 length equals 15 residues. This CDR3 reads CASSPTGSNTGELFF. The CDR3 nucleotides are TGTGCCAGCAGCCCGACAGGGAGTAACACCGGGGAGCTGTTTTTT.

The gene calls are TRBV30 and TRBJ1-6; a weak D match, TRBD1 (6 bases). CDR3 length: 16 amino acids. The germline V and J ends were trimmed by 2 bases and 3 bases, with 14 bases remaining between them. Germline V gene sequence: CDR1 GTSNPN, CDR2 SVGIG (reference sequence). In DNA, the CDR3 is TGTGCCTGGAGTCCTTGGGACACCCACTATAATTCACCCCTCCACTTT. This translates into CAWSPWDTHYNSPLHF.

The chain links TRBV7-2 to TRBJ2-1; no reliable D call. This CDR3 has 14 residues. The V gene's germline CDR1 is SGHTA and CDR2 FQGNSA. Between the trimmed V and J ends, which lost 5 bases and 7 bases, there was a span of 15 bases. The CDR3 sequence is CASSRMLFGNEQFF. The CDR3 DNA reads TGTGCCAGCAGCCGCATGTTGTTCGGTAATGAGCAGTTCTTC.

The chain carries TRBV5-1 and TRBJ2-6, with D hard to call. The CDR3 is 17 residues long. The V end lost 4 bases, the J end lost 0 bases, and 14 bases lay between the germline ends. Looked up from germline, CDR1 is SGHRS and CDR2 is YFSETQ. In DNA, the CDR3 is TGCGCCAGCAGCAGGGCAGCCCCTAACTCTGGGGCCAACGTCCTGACTTTC. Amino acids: CASSRAAPNSGANVLTF.

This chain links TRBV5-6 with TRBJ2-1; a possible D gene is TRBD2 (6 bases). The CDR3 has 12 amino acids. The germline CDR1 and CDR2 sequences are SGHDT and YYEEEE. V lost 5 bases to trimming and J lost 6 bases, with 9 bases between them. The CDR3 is CASSRRGNEQFF. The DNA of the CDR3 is TGTGCCAGCAGTCGGAGGGGCAATGAGCAGTTCTTC. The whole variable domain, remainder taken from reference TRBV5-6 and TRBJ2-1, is DAGVTQSPTHLIKTRGQQVTLRCSPKSGHDTVSWYQQALGQGPQFIFQYYEEEERQRGNFPDRFSGHQFPNYSSELNVNALLLGDSALYLCASSRRGNEQFFGPGTRLTVL.

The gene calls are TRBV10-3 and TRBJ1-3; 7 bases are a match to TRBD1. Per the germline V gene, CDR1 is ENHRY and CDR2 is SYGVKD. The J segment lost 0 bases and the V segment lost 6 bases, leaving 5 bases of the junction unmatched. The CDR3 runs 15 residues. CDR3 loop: CAISPTGYSGNTIYF. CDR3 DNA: TGTGCCATCAGCCCGACAGGGTACTCTGGAAACACCATATATTTT.

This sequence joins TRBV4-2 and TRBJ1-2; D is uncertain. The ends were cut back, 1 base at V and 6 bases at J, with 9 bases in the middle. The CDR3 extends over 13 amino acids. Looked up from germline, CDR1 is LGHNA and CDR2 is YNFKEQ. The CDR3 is CASSQGKGNGYTF. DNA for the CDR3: TGTGCCAGCAGCCAAGGGAAGGGAAATGGCTACACCTTC.

The CDR3 coding sequence is TGTGCCAGCACCTGGGACAGGGGAACGGGTCAGCCCCAGCATTTT. Its protein is CASTWDRGTGQPQHF. V gene TRBV2 combines with J gene TRBJ1-5; TRBD1 matches 10 bases. The CDR3 is 15 residues long. The ends lost 7 bases at V and 6 bases at J; junction bases unmatched: 9. Looked up from germline, CDR1 is SNHLY and CDR2 is FYNNEI.

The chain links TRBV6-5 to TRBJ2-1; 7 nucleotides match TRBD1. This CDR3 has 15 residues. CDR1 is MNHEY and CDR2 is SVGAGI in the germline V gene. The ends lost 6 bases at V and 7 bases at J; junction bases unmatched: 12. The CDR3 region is CASSPDRASWNEQFF. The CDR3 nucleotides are TGTGCCAGCAGCCCCGACAGGGCCTCCTGGAATGAGCAGTTCTTC.

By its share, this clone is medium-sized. The CDR3 region is CASSYGEGGQPQHF. The CDR3, as DNA: TGTGCCAGCAGTTACGGGGAGGGAGGACAGCCCCAGCATTTT. The chain joins TRBV6-6 to TRBJ1-5; D is undetermined. This CDR3 has 14 residues. The V end lost 2 bases, the J end lost 7 bases, and 12 bases lay between the germline ends. The germline gives CDR1 MNHNY, CDR2 SVGAGI (reference sequence).

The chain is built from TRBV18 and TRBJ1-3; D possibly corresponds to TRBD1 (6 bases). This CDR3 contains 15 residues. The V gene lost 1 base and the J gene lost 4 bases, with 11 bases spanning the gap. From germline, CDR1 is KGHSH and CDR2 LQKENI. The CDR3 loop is CASSPRGALGNTIYF. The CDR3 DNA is TGTGCCAGCTCACCACGGGGGGCGTTGGGAAACACCATATATTTT.

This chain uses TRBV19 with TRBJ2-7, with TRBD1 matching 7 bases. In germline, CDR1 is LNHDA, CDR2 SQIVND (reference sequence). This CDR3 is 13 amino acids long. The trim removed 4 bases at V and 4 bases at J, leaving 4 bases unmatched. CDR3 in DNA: TGTGCCAGTAGTAGCCAGGGACAGTACGAGCAGTACTTC. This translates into CASSSQGQYEQYF. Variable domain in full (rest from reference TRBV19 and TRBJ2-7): DGGITQSPKYLFRKEGQNVTLSCEQNLNHDAMYWYRQDPGQGLRLIYYSQIVNDFQKGDIAEGYSVSREKKESFPLTVTSAQKNPTAFYLCASSSQGQYEQYFGPGTRLTVT.

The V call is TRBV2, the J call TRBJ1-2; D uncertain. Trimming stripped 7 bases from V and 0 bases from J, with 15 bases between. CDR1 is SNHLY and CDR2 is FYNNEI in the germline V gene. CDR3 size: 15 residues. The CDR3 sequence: CASIPVGRTNYGYTF. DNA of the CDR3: TGTGCCAGCATCCCTGTGGGCAGGACTAACTATGGCTACACCTTC.

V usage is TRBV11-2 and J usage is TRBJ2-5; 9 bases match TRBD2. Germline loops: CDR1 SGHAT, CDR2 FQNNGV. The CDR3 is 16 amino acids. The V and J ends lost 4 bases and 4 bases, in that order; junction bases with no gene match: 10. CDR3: CASSSPSGEGGETQYF. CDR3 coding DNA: TGTGCCAGCAGCTCCCCTAGCGGGGAAGGGGGAGAGACCCAGTACTTC.

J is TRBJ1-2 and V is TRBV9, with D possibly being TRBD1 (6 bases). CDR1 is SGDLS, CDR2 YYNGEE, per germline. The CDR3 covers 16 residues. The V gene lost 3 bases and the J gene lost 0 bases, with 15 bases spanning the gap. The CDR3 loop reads CASSGGGGAANYGYTF. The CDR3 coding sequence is TGTGCCAGCAGCGGAGGGGGTGGGGCAGCTAACTATGGCTACACCTTC.

The CDR3 nucleotides read TGTGCCAGCAGTGAAAATTCTCCTTATGGCTACACCTTC. Translated, it gives CASSENSPYGYTF. The rearrangement joins TRBV6-1 to TRBJ1-2, with no clear D. CDR1 and CDR2 (germline): MNHNS, SASEGT. This CDR3 contains 13 residues. With 2 bases removed from V and 5 bases from J, the gap between germline ends came to 9 bases.

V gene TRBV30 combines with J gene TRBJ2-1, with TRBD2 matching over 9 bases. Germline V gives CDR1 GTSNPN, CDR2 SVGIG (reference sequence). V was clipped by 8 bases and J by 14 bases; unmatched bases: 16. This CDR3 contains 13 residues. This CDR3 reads CAGRRREGERKFF. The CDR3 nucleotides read TGTGCCGGACGACGGCGGGAGGGTGAGCGGAAGTTCTTC. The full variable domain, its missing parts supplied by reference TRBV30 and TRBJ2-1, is SQTIHQWPATLVQPVGSPLSLECTVEGTSNPNLYWYRQAAGRGLQLLFYSVGIGQISSEVPQNLSASRPQDRQFILSSKKLLLSDSGFYLCAGRRREGERKFFGPGTRLTVL.

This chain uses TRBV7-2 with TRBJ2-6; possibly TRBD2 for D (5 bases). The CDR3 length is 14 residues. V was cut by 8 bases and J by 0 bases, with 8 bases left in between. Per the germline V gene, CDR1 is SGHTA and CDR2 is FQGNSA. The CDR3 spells CASRRNSGANVLTF. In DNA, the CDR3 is TGTGCCAGCCGGAGGAACTCTGGGGCCAACGTCCTGACTTTC.

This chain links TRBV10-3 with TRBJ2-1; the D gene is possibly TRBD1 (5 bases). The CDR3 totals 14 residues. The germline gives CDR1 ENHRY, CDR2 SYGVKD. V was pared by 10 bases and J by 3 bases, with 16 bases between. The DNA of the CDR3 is TGTGCCACGGAGCAGGGTCAGCACTACAATGAGCAGTTCTTC. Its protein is CATEQGQHYNEQFF.

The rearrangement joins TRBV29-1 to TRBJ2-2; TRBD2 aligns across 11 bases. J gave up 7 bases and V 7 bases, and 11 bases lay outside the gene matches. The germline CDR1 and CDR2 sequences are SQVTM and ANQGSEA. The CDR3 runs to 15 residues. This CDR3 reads CSAAIGTSGSGELFF. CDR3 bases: TGCAGCGCTGCCATAGGGACTAGCGGTAGCGGGGAGCTGTTTTTT.

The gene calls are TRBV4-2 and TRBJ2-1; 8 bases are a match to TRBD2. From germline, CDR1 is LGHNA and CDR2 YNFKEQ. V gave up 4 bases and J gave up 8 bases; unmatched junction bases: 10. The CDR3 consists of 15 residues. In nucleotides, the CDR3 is TGTGCCAGCAGCCCAGGACTAGCCCCCTCGGATGAGCAGTTCTTC. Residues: CASSPGLAPSDEQFF.

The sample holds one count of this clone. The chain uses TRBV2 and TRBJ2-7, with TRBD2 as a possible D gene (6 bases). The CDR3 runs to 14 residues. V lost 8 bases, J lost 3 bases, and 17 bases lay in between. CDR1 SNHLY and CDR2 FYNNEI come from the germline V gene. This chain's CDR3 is CASFPETGGYEQYF. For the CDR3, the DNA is TGTGCCAGCTTTCCCGAGACCGGGGGCTACGAGCAGTACTTC.

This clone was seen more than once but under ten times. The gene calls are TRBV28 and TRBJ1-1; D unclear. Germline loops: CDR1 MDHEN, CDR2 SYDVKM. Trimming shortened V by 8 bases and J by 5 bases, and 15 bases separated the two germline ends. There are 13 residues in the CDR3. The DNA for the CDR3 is TGTGCCAGCGAACTGGCGTCCGGGACTGAAGCTTTCTTT. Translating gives CASELASGTEAFF. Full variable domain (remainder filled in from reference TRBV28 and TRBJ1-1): DVKVTQSSRYLVKRTGEKVFLECVQDMDHENMFWYRQDPGLGLRLIYFSYDVKMKEKGDIPEGYSVSREKKERFSLILESASTNQTSMYLCASELASGTEAFFGQGTRLTVV.